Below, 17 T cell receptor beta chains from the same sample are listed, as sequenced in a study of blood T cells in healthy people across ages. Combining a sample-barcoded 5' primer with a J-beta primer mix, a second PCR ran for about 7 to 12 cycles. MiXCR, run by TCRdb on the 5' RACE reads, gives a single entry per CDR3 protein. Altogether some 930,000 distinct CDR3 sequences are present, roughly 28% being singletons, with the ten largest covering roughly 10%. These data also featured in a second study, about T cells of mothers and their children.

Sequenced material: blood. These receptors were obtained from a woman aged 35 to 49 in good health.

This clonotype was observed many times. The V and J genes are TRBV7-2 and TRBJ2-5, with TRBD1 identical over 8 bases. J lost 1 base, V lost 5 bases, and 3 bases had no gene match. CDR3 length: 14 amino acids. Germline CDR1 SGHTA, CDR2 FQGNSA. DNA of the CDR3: TGTGCCAGCAGCCGGACAGGGCCCCAAGAGACCCAGTACTTC. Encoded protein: CASSRTGPQETQYF.

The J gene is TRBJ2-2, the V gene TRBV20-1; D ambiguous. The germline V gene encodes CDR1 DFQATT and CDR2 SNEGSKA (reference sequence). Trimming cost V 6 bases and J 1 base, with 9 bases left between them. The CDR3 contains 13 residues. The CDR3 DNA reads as TGCAGTGCAATACCCCTGAACACCGGGGAGCTGTTTTTT. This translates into CSAIPLNTGELFF.

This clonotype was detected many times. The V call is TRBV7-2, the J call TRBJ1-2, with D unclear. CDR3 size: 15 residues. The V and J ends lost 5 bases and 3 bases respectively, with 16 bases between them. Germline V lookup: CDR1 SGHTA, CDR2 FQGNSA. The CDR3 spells CASSLKAGMHYGYTF. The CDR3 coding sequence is TGTGCCAGCAGCCTCAAGGCGGGAATGCACTATGGCTACACCTTC.

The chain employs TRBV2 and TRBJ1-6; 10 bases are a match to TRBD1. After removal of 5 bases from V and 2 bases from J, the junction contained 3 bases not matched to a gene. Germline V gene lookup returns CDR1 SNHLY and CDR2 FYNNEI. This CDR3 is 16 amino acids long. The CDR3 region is CASSRQGAAYNSPLHF. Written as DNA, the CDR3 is TGTGCCAGCAGTCGACAGGGGGCGGCCTATAATTCACCCCTCCACTTT.

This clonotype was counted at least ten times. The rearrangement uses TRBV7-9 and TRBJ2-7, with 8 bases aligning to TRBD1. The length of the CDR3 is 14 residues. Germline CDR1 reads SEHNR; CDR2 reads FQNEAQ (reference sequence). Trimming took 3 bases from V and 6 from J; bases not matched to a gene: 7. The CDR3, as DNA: TGTGCCAGCAGCTTGCGGACAGGGAATAGCGAGCAGTACTTC. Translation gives CASSLRTGNSEQYF.

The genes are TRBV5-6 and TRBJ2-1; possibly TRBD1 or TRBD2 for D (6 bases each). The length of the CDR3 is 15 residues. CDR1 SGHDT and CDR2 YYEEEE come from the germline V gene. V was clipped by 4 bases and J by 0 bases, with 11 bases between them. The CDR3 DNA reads TGTGCCAGCAGCCGGGGGCAGAGCTCCTACAATGAGCAGTTCTTC. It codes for CASSRGQSSYNEQFF.

This CDR3 is CASSSPGHIYEQYF. DNA for the CDR3: TGTGCCAGCAGTTCGCCGGGACACATCTACGAGCAGTACTTC. This chain connects TRBV28 to TRBJ2-7; TRBD1 might be the D (6 bases). The CDR3 length is 14 residues. CDR1 and CDR2 from the germline V gene are MDHEN and SYDVKM. Trimming took off 4 bases at V and 3 bases at J, with 13 bases between the two ends.

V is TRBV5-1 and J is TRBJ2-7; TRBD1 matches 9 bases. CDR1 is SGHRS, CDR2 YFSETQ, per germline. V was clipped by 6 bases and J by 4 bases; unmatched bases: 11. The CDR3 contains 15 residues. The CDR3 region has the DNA TGCGCCAGCAAACAAGGGACAGGGATTATTTACGAGCAGTACTTC. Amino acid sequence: CASKQGTGIIYEQYF. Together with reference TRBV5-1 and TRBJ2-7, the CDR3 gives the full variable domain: KAGVTQTPRYLIKTRGQQVTLSCSPISGHRSVSWYQQTPGQGLQFLFEYFSETQRNKGNFPGRFSGRQFSNSRSEMNVSTLELGDSALYLCASKQGTGIIYEQYFGPGTRLTVT.

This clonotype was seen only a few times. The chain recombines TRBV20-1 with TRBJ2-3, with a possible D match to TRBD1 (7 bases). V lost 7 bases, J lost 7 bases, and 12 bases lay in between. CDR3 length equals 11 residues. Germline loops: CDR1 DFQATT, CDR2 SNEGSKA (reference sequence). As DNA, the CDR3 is TGCAGTGTCAGGGGGGTTAATACGCAGTATTTT. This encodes CSVRGVNTQYF.

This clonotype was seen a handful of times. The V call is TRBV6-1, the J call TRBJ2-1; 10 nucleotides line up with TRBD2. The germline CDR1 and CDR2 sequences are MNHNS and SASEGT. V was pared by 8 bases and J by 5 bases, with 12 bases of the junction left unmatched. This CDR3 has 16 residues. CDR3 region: CASPRRSGTSDNEQFF. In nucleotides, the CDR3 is TGTGCCAGCCCCCGAAGAAGTGGGACTAGCGACAATGAGCAGTTCTTC.

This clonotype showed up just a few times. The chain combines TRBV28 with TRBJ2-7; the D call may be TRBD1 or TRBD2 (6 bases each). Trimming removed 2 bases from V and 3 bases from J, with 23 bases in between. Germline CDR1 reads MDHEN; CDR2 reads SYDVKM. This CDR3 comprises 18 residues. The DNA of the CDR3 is TGTGCCAGCAGTTTAGGGGGGCCCGCGGGTGCCCTCTTCTACGAGCAGTACTTC. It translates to CASSLGGPAGALFYEQYF.

CDR3 protein: CATSSGGRTKAFF. CDR3 in DNA: TGTGCCACCAGCAGCGGTGGAAGGACTAAAGCTTTCTTT. V and J are TRBV15 and TRBJ1-1; unclear D gene. Trimming took off 3 bases at V and 9 bases at J, with 14 bases between the two ends. The CDR3 is 13 residues long. CDR1 and CDR2 from the germline V gene are LNHNV and YYDKDF (reference sequence). The complete variable domain, with remaining parts taken from reference TRBV15 and TRBJ1-1, reads DAMVIQNPRYQVTQFGKPVTLSCSQTLNHNVMYWYQQKSSQAPKLLFHYYDKDFNNEADTPDNFQSRRPNTSFCFLDIRSPGLGDTAMYLCATSSGGRTKAFFGQGTRLTVV.

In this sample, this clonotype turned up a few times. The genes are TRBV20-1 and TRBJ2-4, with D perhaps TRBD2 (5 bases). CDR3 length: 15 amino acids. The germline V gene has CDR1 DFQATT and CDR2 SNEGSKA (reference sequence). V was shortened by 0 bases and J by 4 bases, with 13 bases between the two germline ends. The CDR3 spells CSARDSGVKKNIQYF. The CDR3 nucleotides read TGCAGTGCTAGAGATTCCGGGGTTAAGAAAAACATTCAGTACTTC.

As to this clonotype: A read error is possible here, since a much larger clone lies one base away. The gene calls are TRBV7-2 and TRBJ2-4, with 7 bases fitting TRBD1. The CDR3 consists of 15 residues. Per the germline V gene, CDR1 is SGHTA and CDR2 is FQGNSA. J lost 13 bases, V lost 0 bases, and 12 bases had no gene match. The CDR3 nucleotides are TGTGCCAGCAGCTTAGCGCCGACAGGGATGAGAGAGCAGTACTTC. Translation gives CASSLAPTGMREQYF.

The CDR3 spells CASGVGGAGELFF. As DNA, the CDR3 is TGTGCCAGCGGGGTGGGGGGCGCCGGGGAGCTGTTTTTT. V usage is TRBV5-4 and J usage is TRBJ2-2; either TRBD1 or TRBD2 may supply D (6 bases each). Between the trimmed V and J ends, which lost 7 bases and 6 bases, there was a span of 13 bases. Germline V lookup: CDR1 SGHNT, CDR2 YYREEE (reference sequence). The CDR3 spans 13 residues.

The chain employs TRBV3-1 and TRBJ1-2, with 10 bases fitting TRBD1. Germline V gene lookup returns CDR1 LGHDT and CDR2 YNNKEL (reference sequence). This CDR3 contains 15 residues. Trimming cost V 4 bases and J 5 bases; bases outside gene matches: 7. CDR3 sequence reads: CASSPGQGPDYGYTF. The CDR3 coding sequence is TGTGCCAGCAGCCCGGGACAGGGGCCCGATTATGGCTACACCTTC.

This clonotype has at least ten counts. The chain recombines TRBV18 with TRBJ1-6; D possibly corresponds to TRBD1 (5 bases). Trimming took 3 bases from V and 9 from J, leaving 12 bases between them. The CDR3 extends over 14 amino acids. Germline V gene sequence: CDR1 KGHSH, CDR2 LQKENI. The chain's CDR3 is CASSPGLQGSPLHF. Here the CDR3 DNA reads TGTGCCAGCTCACCCGGGCTGCAGGGTTCACCCCTCCACTTT.